This T cell receptor (beta chain) was profiled in a study of blood T cell repertoires in COVID-19. On the study more broadly: The analysed material was cDNA or gDNA that came from T cells, B-cell-depleted T cells, or PBMCs.

Authors' data handling: It was from reference gene primer amplification that nucleated cell counts were estimated. Using immunoSEQ multiplex PCR, the repertoire was profiled, and TCRdb retains in-frame clones only, with some absent. D and trimming were read from the DNA, whereas the V and J calls and clone size are those reported in that table. The sample has some 90,000 clones; less than 75% are singletons. Trimming shortened V by 0 bases and J by 0 bases, and 17 bases separated the two germline ends. The CDR3 is 18 residues long. Germline V gene lookup returns CDR1 MGHRA and CDR2 YSYEKL. The source is a woman in her fifties or sixties in a cohort sampled during active or convalescent COVID-19. J is TRBJ1-2 and V is TRBV4-1, with no clear D. Material for sequencing was peripheral blood. CDR3 sequence (DNA): TGCGCCAGCAGCCAAGATCCCGTGGGCTCAAGAGCTAACTATGGCTACACCTTC. Its translation: CASSQDPVGSRANYGYTF.